This paragraph reports one T cell receptor (beta chain). These data come from a study of blood T cell repertoires in COVID-19. Study summary: Italy, Spain and the United States were the sources of the convalescent and acute COVID-19 samples. In each case, the material was cDNA or gDNA derived from T cells, B-cell-depleted T cells, or PBMCs.

Enrolled during active infection, Seattle patients were then followed longitudinally. The CDR3 spans 16 residues. Trimming at V came to 1 base and at J to 3 bases, leaving 7 bases not matched to a gene. Looked up from germline, CDR1 is LGHNA and CDR2 is YNFKEQ. Original methodology: Reference gene primers were amplified, and this amplification served to estimate nucleated cell counts. Measured with immunoSEQ multiplex PCR; TCRdb has only the in-frame clones, and not every one. The V and J calls and the clone size are those of that table, but D and trimming were determined from the DNA. The sample shows 330,000 or so clones, approximately 88% of them seen only once.

This TCR came from a man aged 25 to 40 with COVID-19, enrolled during active disease. The sample comprised peripheral blood. The chain combines TRBV4-2 with TRBJ2-7, with TRBD2 matching over 9 bases. CDR3 sequence: CASSQVPAGGGYEQYF. The CDR3, as DNA: TGTGCCAGCAGCCAAGTCCCTGCGGGAGGGGGCTACGAGCAGTACTTC.